The 5 T cell receptor beta chains reported below all come from one sample, sequenced in a study of T-cell reconstitution after alpha-beta-depleted transplantation in children. As it was prepared, the TCRbeta library received unique molecular identifiers. TCRdb re-analysed the PCR reads in MiXCR, keeping a single row per CDR3 protein. The profile shows hundreds of thousands of distinct CDR3 sequences, 11% of them singletons. This material consisted of peripheral blood, taken 180 days after TCRalphabeta/CD19-depleted stem cell transplant. All receptors come from a male patient aged 2-15 years who had a stem cell transplant for chronic granulomatous disease, so the T cells may come from the graft donor.

At least ten counts were recorded for this clonotype. This chain connects TRBV7-9 to TRBJ1-2; D remains unclear. Per germline, CDR1 SEHNR and CDR2 FQNEAQ (reference sequence). V shed 10 bases and J shed 8 bases, with 8 bases lying between them. CDR3 length equals 9 residues. The CDR3 is CATSFGYTF. In DNA form, the CDR3 reads TGTGCCACCTCCTTCGGCTACACCTTC. The full variable domain, with the rest looked up from reference TRBV7-9 and TRBJ1-2, is DTGVSQNPRHKITKRGQNVTFRCDPISEHNRLYWYRQTLGQGPEFLTYFQNEAQLEKSRLLSDRFSAERPKGSFSTLEIQRTEQGDSAMYLCATSFGYTFGSGTRLTVV.

This clonotype was picked up a small number of times. The genes are TRBV14 and TRBJ2-7; TRBD2 agrees at 11 bases. The CDR3 length is 14 residues. The trim removed 4 bases at V and 3 bases at J, leaving 2 bases unmatched. In germline, CDR1 is SGHDN, CDR2 FVKESK. The CDR3 is CASSRLAGRYEQYF. The CDR3 DNA reads as TGTGCCAGCAGCCGACTAGCGGGGCGCTACGAGCAGTACTTC.

This clonotype occurred a few times. The rearrangement links TRBV10-3 to TRBJ2-1; D remains ambiguous. Germline CDR1 ENHRY, CDR2 SYGVKD. CDR3 length: 13 residues. V was clipped by 0 bases and J by 10 bases, with 10 bases between them. The CDR3 coding sequence is TGTGCCATCAGTGAGTCTAGCCGAACGGAGCAGTTCTTC. It specifies CAISESSRTEQFF.

This clonotype was counted ten times or more. This chain links TRBV4-2 with TRBJ2-7; a possible D gene is TRBD1 (6 bases). The germline V and J ends were trimmed by 5 bases and 3 bases, with 17 bases remaining between them. CDR3 length: 15 amino acids. The germline CDR1 and CDR2 sequences are LGHNA and YNFKEQ. CDR3 bases: TGTGCCAGCAGCGCCGAACCGGGACAAATCTACGAGCAGTACTTC. The encoded protein is CASSAEPGQIYEQYF.

This clonotype was counted ten times or more. The V gene is TRBV7-2, the J gene TRBJ2-3; D is unclear. Germline V gene lookup returns CDR1 SGHTA and CDR2 FQGNSA. The CDR3 spans 13 residues. V dropped 2 bases and J dropped 4 bases, with 7 bases sitting between them. This CDR3 reads CASSLSGSDTQYF. The CDR3 bases are TGTGCCAGCAGCTTATCTGGGTCAGATACGCAGTATTTT. The variable domain in full, completed from reference TRBV7-2 and TRBJ2-3, reads GAGVSQSPSNKVTEKGKDVELRCDPISGHTALYWYRQSLGQGLEFLIYFQGNSAPDKSGLPSDRFSAERTGGSVSTLTIQRTQQEDSAVYLCASSLSGSDTQYFGPGTRLTVL.